This T cell receptor (beta chain) was profiled in a study of identical twins. Study conclusions and caveats: Findings depended on cross-sectional statistics rather than tracking the same donors.

cDNA molecules carried unique molecular identifiers, and template switching added a universal primer site. TCRdb itself ran the 5' RACE reads through MiXCR, one entry per CDR3 protein. The sample shows 1.5 million to 2 million distinct CDR3 sequences, less than 40% of them seen only once. Every sampled donor was Caucasian and healthy. From germline, CDR1 is DFQATT and CDR2 SNEGSKA (reference sequence). The CDR3 consists of 14 residues. About this clonotype: Its antigen is still unknown.

The clonotype was recovered from a newborn girl in good health. The V and J genes are TRBV20-1 and TRBJ2-4; 9 bases line up with TRBD2. The assigned J gene may be wrong: the sequence end matches TRBJ2-7 better. The sequenced sample was cord blood. CDR3: CSATILAGLHEQYF. The CDR3 DNA reads TGCAGTGCTACGATACTAGCGGGTCTCCACGAGCAGTACTTC.